This record concerns one T cell receptor beta chain sequence. Antigen specificity is unknown. Together with a sample-barcoded 5' primer, a J-beta primer mix was included in a second PCR lasting about 7 to 11 cycles. TCRdb used MiXCR to reprocess the 5' RACE reads, holding one entry per CDR3 protein. The sample carries some 690,000 distinct CDR3 sequences, about 20% recorded once. The data derive from a study of blood T cells in healthy people across ages. The CDR3 is 15 amino acids. Germline CDR1 and CDR2: SGHRS and YFSETQ. V dropped 5 bases and J dropped 0 bases, with 12 bases sitting between them. Points from the study as a whole: Expanded clonotype changes were possibly confounded by unknown donor CMV status.

Each of the donors had roughly 9.4 milliliters of peripheral blood drawn into EDTA-treated Vacutainer tubes. Per-sample PBMC isolation yielded at least 7 million cells. This clonotype was obtained from a man between 65 and 85 years old in good health. The J gene is TRBJ2-1, the V gene TRBV5-1; D ambiguous. The sample consisted of blood. CDR3 bases: TGCGCCAGCAGTAAAGACTGGAGCTCCTACAATGAGCAGTTCTTC. As protein: CASSKDWSSYNEQFF.